The clone carrying this TCR beta chain has ten or more counts. Its target is not known. The data stem from a study of regulatory T cells in long-lasting Graves disease. Across the study: Over-5-year antithyroid drug use with positive TSH receptor antibodies defined persistent Graves' disease in the study.

Study results and limitations: Persistent patients had a count of shared public clonotypes (approximately 3,000) that exceeded that of new patients (about 870). Graves' patients with persistent disease showed TCR diversity lower than patients newly diagnosed.

Libraries of TCR beta came from iRepertoire HTBI primers plus Arm-PCR of CDR3 regions. Per the study methods: Gene usage covered over 55 TRBV and 11 to 15 TRBJ segments. TCRdb re-called the multiplex PCR reads with MiXCR, one entry per CDR3 protein. The authors' filters were not applied to this entry. The profile shows 300,000 or so distinct CDR3 sequences, about 20% of them singletons. Time point specified: persistent/refractory GD, antithyroid drugs over 5 years with positive TRAb. With RNA extracted from PBMCs as input, the TCR library was made. The V gene lost 0 bases and the J gene lost 6 bases, with 17 bases spanning the gap. CDR3 length: 16 amino acids. The germline CDR1 and CDR2 sequences are MNHNS and SASEGT.

The chain combines TRBV6-1 with TRBJ1-2; tentatively, D is TRBD1 (5 bases). The sequence derives from a female donor with Graves disease. The source material was peripheral blood mononuclear cells (PBMCs), sampled when the disease was refractory, from a patient treated with antithyroid drugs. The CDR3 DNA sequence: TGTGCCAGCAGTGAAGCTAAGGCCGCCAGGGTAAATGGCTACACCTTC. It codes for CASSEAKAARVNGYTF.